This T cell receptor beta chain was sequenced in a study of response to subunit inactivated influenza vaccine. Study-wide results and caveats: That few new T cells are recruited by each seasonal influenza vaccination was the authors' suggestion.

MiXCR, run by TCRdb on the RT-PCR reads, gives a single entry per CDR3 protein. The profile shows hundreds of thousands of distinct CDR3 sequences, approximately 14% of them singletons. Details on this clonotype: Its antigen remains unidentified.

Germline CDR1 is SGDLS and CDR2 is YYNGEE. The CDR3 contains 14 residues. V lost 2 bases and J 4 bases, leaving 13 bases between the germline ends. This receptor was obtained from a man aged 45-65 years who received an inactivated influenza vaccine. The sequences come from PBMCs from blood, collected approximately 15 days before vaccination. This chain links TRBV9 with TRBJ2-7, with D possibly TRBD2 on 6 matching bases. CDR3 DNA sequence: TGTGCCAGCAGCGTCGGAGGGGATGGTTACGAGCAGTACTTC. Protein product: CASSVGGDGYEQYF.